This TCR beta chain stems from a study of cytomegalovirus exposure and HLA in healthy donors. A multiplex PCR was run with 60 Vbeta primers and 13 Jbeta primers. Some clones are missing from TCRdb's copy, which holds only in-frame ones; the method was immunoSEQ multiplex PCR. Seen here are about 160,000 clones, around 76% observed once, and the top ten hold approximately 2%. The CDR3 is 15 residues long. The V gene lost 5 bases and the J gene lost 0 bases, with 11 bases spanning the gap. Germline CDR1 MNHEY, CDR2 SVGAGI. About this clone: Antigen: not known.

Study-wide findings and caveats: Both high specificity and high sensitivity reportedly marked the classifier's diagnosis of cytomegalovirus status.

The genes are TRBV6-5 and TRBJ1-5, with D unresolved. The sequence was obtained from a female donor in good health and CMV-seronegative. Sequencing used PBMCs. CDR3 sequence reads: CASSVWPTSNQPQHF. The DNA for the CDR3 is TGTGCCAGCAGTGTCTGGCCAACTAGCAATCAGCCCCAGCATTTT.